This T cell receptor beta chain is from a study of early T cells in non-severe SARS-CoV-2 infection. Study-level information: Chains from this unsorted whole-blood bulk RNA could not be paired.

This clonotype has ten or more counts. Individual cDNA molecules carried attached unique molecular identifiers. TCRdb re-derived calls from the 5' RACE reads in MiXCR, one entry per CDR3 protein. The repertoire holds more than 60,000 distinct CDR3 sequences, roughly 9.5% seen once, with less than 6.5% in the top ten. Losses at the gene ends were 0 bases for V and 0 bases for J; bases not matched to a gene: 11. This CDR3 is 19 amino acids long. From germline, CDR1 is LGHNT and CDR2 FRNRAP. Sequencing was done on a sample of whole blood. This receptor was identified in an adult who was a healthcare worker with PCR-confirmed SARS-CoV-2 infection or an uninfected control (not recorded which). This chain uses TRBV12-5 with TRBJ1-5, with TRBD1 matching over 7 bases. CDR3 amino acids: CASGLVGFTRDSSNQPQHF. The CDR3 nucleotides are TGTGCTAGTGGTTTGGTTGGTTTCACCCGGGACAGTAGCAATCAGCCCCAGCATTTT.